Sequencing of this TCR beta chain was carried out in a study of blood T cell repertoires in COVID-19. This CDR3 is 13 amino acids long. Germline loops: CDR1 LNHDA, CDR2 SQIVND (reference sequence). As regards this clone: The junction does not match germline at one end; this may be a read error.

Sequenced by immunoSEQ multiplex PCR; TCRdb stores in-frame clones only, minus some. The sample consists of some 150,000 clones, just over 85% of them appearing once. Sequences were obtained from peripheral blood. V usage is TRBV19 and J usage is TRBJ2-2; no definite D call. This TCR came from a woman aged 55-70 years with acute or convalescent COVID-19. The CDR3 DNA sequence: TGTGCCAGTAGTAAGATTAACACCGAGGAGCTGTTTTTT. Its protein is CASSKINTEELFF.